The 22 T cell receptor beta chains in this list originate from one sample, sequenced in a study of cytomegalovirus exposure and HLA in healthy donors (dated by TCRdb to between 2016 and 2019). The library was made by the immunoSEQ multiplex PCR assay. For the multiplex PCR, a mixture combining 60 forward primers for TCR Vbeta segments and 13 reverse primers for TCR Jbeta segments was used. As stored in TCRdb, this immuneACCESS dataset retains in-frame rearrangements with V and J assigned. A fraction of the clones does not appear; measured against another copy, unresolved V genes explain less than half of the discrepancy, and the remainder lacks a known reason. The sample's clone listing holds tens of thousands of clones. The top ten clonotypes cover around 17% of the sample. Sequencing input: PBMCs. All receptors derive from a male donor in good health and CMV-seropositive.

The chain is built from TRBV29-1 and TRBJ2-7; D is unresolved. The CDR3 runs 13 residues. In germline, CDR1 is SQVTM, CDR2 ANQGSEA. Trimming pared 4 bases from V and 2 bases from J, leaving 12 bases between. The CDR3 region has the DNA TGCAGCGTTGCTCGAATGAGCGCCTACGAGCAGTACTTC. It is translated as CSVARMSAYEQYF.

V gene TRBV5-1 combines with J gene TRBJ1-1; D might be TRBD1 (5 bases). From germline, CDR1 is SGHRS and CDR2 YFSETQ. The V and J ends lost 0 bases and 1 base respectively, with 7 bases between them. The CDR3 is 14 residues long. The CDR3 protein is CASSLGGQNTEAFF. The CDR3 DNA reads TGCGCCAGCAGCTTGGGTGGACAGAACACTGAAGCTTTCTTT.

This sequence joins TRBV5-1 and TRBJ2-7, with 7 bases that match TRBD1. V was clipped by 4 bases and J by 2 bases; unmatched bases: 6. The CDR3 covers 14 residues. Germline CDR1 and CDR2: SGHRS and YFSETQ. CDR3 loop: CASSGQGDPYEQYF. The CDR3 coding sequence is TGCGCCAGCAGCGGGCAGGGGGATCCCTACGAGCAGTACTTC.

The rearrangement links TRBV27 to TRBJ1-1; D gene ambiguous. Trimming shortened V by 2 bases and J by 10 bases, and 14 bases separated the two germline ends. From germline, CDR1 is MNHEY and CDR2 SMNVEV (reference sequence). The CDR3 spans 13 residues. The CDR3 DNA follows: TGTGCCAGCAGTTTACAGTCAGGTGGCGTAGCTTTCTTT. Translated, it gives CASSLQSGGVAFF.

The CDR3 here is CASSTSRGWGTEAFF. CDR3 DNA sequence: TGTGCCAGCAGCACGTCGAGAGGGTGGGGCACTGAAGCTTTCTTT. The chain is built from TRBV13 and TRBJ1-1; D is unclear. CDR3 length: 15 amino acids. Germline V gene sequence: CDR1 PRHDT, CDR2 FYEKMQ (reference sequence). V lost 5 bases, J lost 4 bases, and 17 bases lay in between.

The chain carries TRBV6-1 and TRBJ1-4; TRBD1 matches at 10 bases. After removal of 9 bases from V and 8 bases from J, the junction contained 9 bases not matched to a gene. Germline loops: CDR1 MNHNS, CDR2 SASEGT. The CDR3 totals 14 residues. DNA of the CDR3: TGTGCCAGTTCCCAGGGGACAGGGGCCGAAAAACTGTTTTTT. It codes for CASSQGTGAEKLFF.

J is TRBJ1-1 and V is TRBV6-1; D ambiguous. The CDR3 loop spans 14 amino acids. Germline CDR1 and CDR2: MNHNS and SASEGT. Trimming pared 5 bases from V and 5 bases from J, leaving 15 bases between. The CDR3 region is CASSQVSGRTEAFF. The CDR3 nucleotides are TGTGCCAGCAGTCAAGTTTCTGGGAGAACTGAAGCTTTCTTT.

This sequence joins TRBV29-1 and TRBJ2-5; the D gene is possibly TRBD2 (6 bases). Germline V gene data show CDR1 as SQVTM and CDR2 as ANQGSEA. The CDR3 covers 14 residues. V was cut by 4 bases and J by 2 bases, with 14 bases left in between. CDR3 region: CSVVWVAAQETQYF. In DNA form, the CDR3 reads TGCAGCGTTGTGTGGGTAGCGGCACAAGAGACCCAGTACTTC.

The chain has TRBV5-1 and TRBJ2-3; possible D gene TRBD2, 6 bases. The V gene lost 4 bases and the J gene lost 8 bases, with 17 bases spanning the gap. Looked up from germline, CDR1 is SGHRS and CDR2 is YFSETQ. The CDR3 is made up of 14 amino acids. CDR3 sequence (DNA): TGCGCCAGCAGCGGCGGGGTCGAGGGGAGTACGCAGTATTTT. It is translated as CASSGGVEGSTQYF.

The chain has TRBV28 and TRBJ2-3, with TRBD1 matching 9 bases. CDR3 length: 18 residues. V was clipped by 0 bases and J by 4 bases; unmatched bases: 11. Germline-derived CDR1 and CDR2 are MDHEN and SYDVKM. Here the CDR3 reads CASSLWSQRDRVADTQYF. CDR3 nucleotide sequence: TGTGCCAGCAGTTTATGGTCCCAGCGGGACAGGGTCGCAGATACGCAGTATTTT.

V is TRBV4-3 and J is TRBJ1-2; D is perhaps TRBD1 (5 bases). Trimming stripped 3 bases from V and 4 bases from J, with 12 bases between. The germline V gene has CDR1 LGHNA and CDR2 YSLEER. This CDR3 region has 14 residues. The chain's CDR3 is CASSQEGYPYGYTF. CDR3 DNA sequence: TGCGCCAGCAGCCAGGAGGGGTATCCCTATGGCTACACCTTC.

V is TRBV7-9 and J is TRBJ2-2; D may be TRBD2 (7 bases). The CDR3 is 14 residues long. Germline values: CDR1 SEHNR, CDR2 FQNEAQ (reference sequence). Trimming cost V 6 bases and J 4 bases, with 12 bases left between them. The CDR3, as DNA: TGTGCCAGCAGTTCGGGGGGCACCACCGGGGAGCTGTTTTTT. It specifies CASSSGGTTGELFF. Variable domain in full (rest from reference TRBV7-9 and TRBJ2-2): DTGVSQNPRHKITKRGQNVTFRCDPISEHNRLYWYRQTLGQGPEFLTYFQNEAQLEKSRLLSDRFSAERPKGSFSTLEIQRTEQGDSAMYLCASSSGGTTGELFFGEGSRLTVL.

The chain couples TRBV5-1 to TRBJ1-3; D may be TRBD1 (5 bases). In germline, CDR1 is SGHRS, CDR2 YFSETQ. The CDR3 loop spans 15 amino acids. V lost 0 bases and J 2 bases, leaving 9 bases between the germline ends. The CDR3, as DNA: TGCGCCAGCAGCTTGGGGCAGGGTCCTGGAAACACCATATATTTT. Protein sequence: CASSLGQGPGNTIYF.

This chain links TRBV6-1 with TRBJ1-5, with D possibly TRBD1 on 5 matching bases. CDR1 and CDR2 (germline): MNHNS, SASEGT. This CDR3 comprises 15 residues. Trimming took 3 bases from V and 1 from J, leaving 10 bases between them. CDR3 DNA: TGTGCCAGCAGTGAGTGGCAGGGCAGCAATCAGCCCCAGCATTTT. It specifies CASSEWQGSNQPQHF.

The J gene is TRBJ2-5, the V gene TRBV18; 8 bases map to TRBD2. The junction had 7 bases not matched to a gene; V was cut back by 6 bases and J by 4 bases. The germline V gene has CDR1 KGHSH and CDR2 LQKENI. The CDR3 has 14 amino acids. The CDR3 DNA follows: TGTGCCAGCTCCCCCTCCAGCGGGAGAGAGACCCAGTACTTC. The encoded protein is CASSPSSGRETQYF.

The chain links TRBV15 to TRBJ1-5; D is uncertain. V lost 5 bases and J lost 0, with 11 bases in between. CDR3 size: 15 residues. Per the germline V gene, CDR1 is LNHNV and CDR2 is YYDKDF (reference sequence). The CDR3: CATSGRRDSNQPQHF. In DNA, the CDR3 is TGTGCCACCAGCGGTAGGAGGGATAGCAATCAGCCCCAGCATTTT.

The chain carries TRBV29-1 and TRBJ1-1; tentative D call: TRBD1 (6 bases). Germline CDR1 and CDR2: SQVTM and ANQGSEA. This CDR3 contains 12 residues. The DNA of the CDR3 is TGCAGTTCCATCAGGGGAAACACTGAAGCTTTCTTT. Protein: CSSIRGNTEAFF.

This chain links TRBV5-8 with TRBJ1-5, with D hard to call. The CDR3 runs 16 residues. Germline V lookup: CDR1 SGHTS, CDR2 YDEGEE. V was trimmed by 4 bases and J by 0 bases, leaving 14 bases between them. The DNA for the CDR3 is TGTGCCAGCAGCAAGAGGGATACCTATAGCAATCAGCCCCAGCATTTT. It codes for CASSKRDTYSNQPQHF.

This rearrangement joins TRBV19 to TRBJ1-1; 8 nucleotides agree with TRBD1. The CDR3 is 14 residues long. CDR1 and CDR2 (germline): LNHDA, SQIVND (reference sequence). Germline trimming cut 5 bases from V and 4 bases from J; bases unmatched to any gene: 6. CDR3 sequence (DNA): TGTGCCAGTAGTGTGCAGGGGGCGGGCACTGAAGCTTTCTTT. It encodes CASSVQGAGTEAFF.

The CDR3: CASSMTSGSYNEQFF. The DNA of the CDR3 is TGTGCCAGTAGTATGACTAGCGGGTCCTACAATGAGCAGTTCTTC. The chain employs TRBV19 and TRBJ2-1; 10 nucleotides align to TRBD2. CDR3 length equals 15 residues. V lost 3 bases to trimming and J lost 1 base; unmatched junction nucleotides: 0. The germline gives CDR1 LNHDA, CDR2 SQIVND (reference sequence).

V and J are TRBV14 and TRBJ2-7, with D perhaps TRBD1 (5 bases). V lost 1 base, J lost 8 bases, and 18 bases lay in between. CDR1 SGHDN and CDR2 FVKESK come from the germline V gene. The CDR3 is 15 amino acids. CDR3 nucleotides: TGTGCCAGCAGCCAAGTCCAGGGCCCCCAATGGAAGCAGTACTTC. Amino acid sequence: CASSQVQGPQWKQYF.

V usage is TRBV5-1 and J usage is TRBJ2-7; perhaps TRBD1 as D (7 bases). The CDR3 spans 16 residues. Trimming stripped 4 bases from V and 4 bases from J, with 21 bases between. Germline V gene data show CDR1 as SGHRS and CDR2 as YFSETQ. The CDR3 sequence: CASSRGTVPEGYEQYF. CDR3 bases: TGCGCCAGCAGCCGGGGGACAGTCCCCGAGGGGTACGAGCAGTACTTC.